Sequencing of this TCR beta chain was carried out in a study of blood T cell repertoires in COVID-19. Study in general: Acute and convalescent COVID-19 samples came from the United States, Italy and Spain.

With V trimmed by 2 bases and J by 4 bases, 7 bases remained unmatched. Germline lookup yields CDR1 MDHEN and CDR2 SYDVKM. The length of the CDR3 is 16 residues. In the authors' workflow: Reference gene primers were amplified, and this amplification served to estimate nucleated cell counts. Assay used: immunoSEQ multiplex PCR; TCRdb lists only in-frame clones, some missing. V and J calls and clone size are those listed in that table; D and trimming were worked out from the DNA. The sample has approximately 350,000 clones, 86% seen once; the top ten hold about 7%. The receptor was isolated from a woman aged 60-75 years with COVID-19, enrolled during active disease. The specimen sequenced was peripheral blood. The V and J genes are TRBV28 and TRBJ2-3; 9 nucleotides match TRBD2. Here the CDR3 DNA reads TGTGCCAGCAGTTTAACCGCGGGGGGGCTTGCAGATACGCAGTATTTT. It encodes CASSLTAGGLADTQYF.